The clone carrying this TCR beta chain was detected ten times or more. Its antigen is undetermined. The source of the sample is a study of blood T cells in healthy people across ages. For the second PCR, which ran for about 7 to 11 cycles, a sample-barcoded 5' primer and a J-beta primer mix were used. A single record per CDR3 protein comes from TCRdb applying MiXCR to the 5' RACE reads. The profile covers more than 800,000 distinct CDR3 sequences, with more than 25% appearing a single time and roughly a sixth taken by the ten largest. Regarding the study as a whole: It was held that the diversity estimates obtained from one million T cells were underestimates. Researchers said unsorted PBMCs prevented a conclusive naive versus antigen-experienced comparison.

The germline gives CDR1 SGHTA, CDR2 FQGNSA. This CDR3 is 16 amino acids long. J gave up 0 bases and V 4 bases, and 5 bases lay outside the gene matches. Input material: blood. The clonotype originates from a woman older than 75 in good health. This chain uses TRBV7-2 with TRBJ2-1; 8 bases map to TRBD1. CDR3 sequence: CASSSRQGSSYNEQFF. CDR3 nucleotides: TGTGCCAGCAGCTCTCGACAGGGGAGCTCCTACAATGAGCAGTTCTTC.